This is a list of T cell receptor beta chains from one sample in a study of response to subunit inactivated influenza vaccine. TCRdb re-derived calls from the RT-PCR reads in MiXCR, one entry per CDR3 protein. The data hold 610,000 or so distinct CDR3 sequences, with approximately 15% observed a single time. Material: PBMCs from blood, obtained approximately 13 days after vaccination. The source is a man aged 50 to 60 who received an inactivated influenza vaccine. CDR3s include the opening cysteine and the closing phenylalanine or tryptophan. A D gene is named only where the DNA matches it firmly. The listing skips clone size in some rows; elsewhere it reads once, few, many or a size class.

V	J	D	size	CDR3	DNA
TRBV12-3/TRBV12-4	TRBJ1-5	TRBD1	few	CAISPTGTGNQPQHF	TGTGCCATCAGCCCAACTGGGACAGGGAATCAGCCCCAGCATTTT
TRBV12-3/TRBV12-4	TRBJ1-1	NA	few	CASRAVTNTEAFF	TGTGCCAGCCGGGCCGTGACTAACACTGAAGCTTTCTTT
TRBV4-3	TRBJ2-7	TRBD1	many	CASSQDGTGTYEQYF	TGTGCCAGCAGCCAAGATGGGACAGGGACCTACGAGCAGTACTTC
TRBV27	TRBJ2-3	TRBD2	few	CASSSLERGLRADTQYF	TGTGCCAGCAGTTCTCTTGAGCGGGGCCTCCGGGCAGATACGCAGTATTTT
TRBV20-1	TRBJ2-3	NA	NA	CSARLLGMDTQYF	TGCAGTGCTCGTCTCCTGGGTATGGATACGCAGTATTTT
TRBV5-1	TRBJ2-2	NA	NA	CASSLDALRVNTGELFF	TGCGCCAGCAGCTTGGACGCCCTCCGAGTGAACACCGGGGAGCTGTTTTTT
TRBV12-3/TRBV12-4	TRBJ2-4	NA	once	CASSFPEAKNIQYF	TGTGCCAGCAGTTTTCCGGAAGCCAAAAACATTCAGTACTTC
TRBV11-2	TRBJ1-1	NA	NA	CASSLKQGITEAFF	TGTGCCAGCAGCCTGAAACAGGGAATCACTGAAGCTTTCTTT
TRBV5-8	TRBJ1-2	TRBD1	NA	CASSFTGVSEGYTF	TGTGCCAGCAGCTTTACAGGGGTTTCGGAAGGCTACACCTTC
TRBV7-2	TRBJ2-1	TRBD2	few	CASSPGLAVNEQFF	TGTGCCAGCAGCCCGGGACTAGCGGTCAATGAGCAGTTCTTC
TRBV4-2	TRBJ2-4	TRBD1	few	CASSQDRQGLAKNIQYF	TGTGCCAGCAGCCAAGATCGACAGGGGTTAGCCAAAAACATTCAGTACTTC
TRBV10-2	TRBJ1-4	NA	NA	CASSAQGGSEKLFF	TGCGCCAGCAGTGCACAGGGCGGAAGTGAAAAACTGTTTTTT
TRBV7-9	TRBJ2-7	NA	few	CASSLGGSGAPYEQYF	TGTGCCAGCAGCTTAGGGGGGTCAGGGGCTCCCTACGAGCAGTACTTC
TRBV20-1	TRBJ2-1	NA	NA	CSARDFPGILQFF	TGCAGTGCTAGAGATTTTCCCGGGATATTGCAGTTCTTC
TRBV5-1	TRBJ2-1	TRBD2	many	CASSPAGTSGRPSYNEQFF	TGCGCCAGCAGCCCGGCAGGGACTAGCGGAAGACCAAGCTACAATGAGCAGTTCTTC
TRBV24-1	TRBJ2-1	NA	NA	CATSDSLKEQFF	TGTGCCACCAGTGACAGCCTGAAGGAGCAGTTCTTC